These 10 T cell receptor beta chains were all obtained from the same sample, sequenced in a study of shared clonotypes between healthy human individuals. Sequencing was performed with immunoSEQ multiplex PCR; in TCRdb, only in-frame clones are kept and a portion is missing. The table shows about 470,000 clones, with roughly 80% occurring only once. The specimen sequenced was PBMCs. These receptors originate from a woman aged 35 to 49 in good health. Some clones in this sample may be carry-over from other donors' samples.

The rearrangement uses TRBV27 and TRBJ2-7; D gene ambiguous. V was clipped by 6 bases and J by 0 bases, with 6 bases between them. Germline CDR1 and CDR2: MNHEY and SMNVEV (reference sequence). The CDR3 spans 12 residues. For the CDR3, the DNA is TGTGCCAGCAGCTATAGCTCCTACGAGCAGTACTTC. Encoded protein: CASSYSSYEQYF.

The V gene is TRBV18, the J gene TRBJ2-2, with 7 bases that match TRBD1. Trimming removed 4 bases from V and 6 bases from J; junction bases left unmatched: 2. The CDR3 is 13 residues long. In germline, CDR1 is KGHSH, CDR2 LQKENI. The CDR3 is CASSQQGSGELFF. The CDR3 DNA is TGTGCCAGCTCACAACAGGGGTCCGGGGAGCTGTTTTTT. Full variable domain (missing parts from reference TRBV18 and TRBJ2-2): NAGVMQNPRHLVRRRGQEARLRCSPMKGHSHVYWYRQLPEEGLKFMVYLQKENIIDESGMPKERFSAEFPKEGPSILRIQQVVRGDSAAYFCASSQQGSGELFFGEGSRLTVL.

This sequence joins TRBV21-1 and TRBJ1-2. TRBV21-1 is assigned pseudogene status. CDR3 length: 15 amino acids. The CDR3 is CASSKYMTFAGGYTF. DNA for the CDR3: TGTGCCAGCAGCAAATATATGACATTCGCGGGTGGCTACACCTTC.

The CDR3 DNA reads as TGTGCCAGCAGCTTCACCGGGACATCCTCCTACGAGCAGTACTTC. It yields the protein CASSFTGTSSYEQYF. The J gene is TRBJ2-7, the V gene TRBV7-2, with a possible D match to TRBD1 (6 bases). Germline V gives CDR1 SGHTA, CDR2 FQGNSA. V was shortened by 3 bases and J by 0 bases, with 12 bases between the two germline ends. The CDR3 extends over 15 amino acids. Supplemented by reference TRBV7-2 and TRBJ2-7, the full variable domain reads GAGVSQSPSNKVTEKGKDVELRCDPISGHTALYWYRQSLGQGLEFLIYFQGNSAPDKSGLPSDRFSAERTGGSVSTLTIQRTQQEDSAVYLCASSFTGTSSYEQYFGPGTRLTVT.

The rearrangement joins TRBV5-1 to TRBJ2-3; the D gene is possibly TRBD1 (5 bases). V lost 0 bases, J lost 1 base, and 6 bases lay in between. The CDR3 is 14 residues long. CDR1 and CDR2 (germline): SGHRS, YFSETQ. The CDR3 loop reads CASSLEQGTDTQYF. CDR3 sequence (DNA): TGCGCCAGCAGCTTGGAACAGGGCACAGATACGCAGTATTTT.

This chain connects TRBV7-9 to TRBJ2-2, with TRBD1 as a possible D gene (6 bases). Germline CDR1 is SEHNR and CDR2 is FQNEAQ (reference sequence). There are 15 residues in the CDR3. Trimming pared 3 bases from V and 4 bases from J, leaving 12 bases between. The CDR3 protein is CASSFLQGFTGELFF. DNA of the CDR3: TGTGCCAGCAGCTTCTTGCAGGGGTTCACCGGGGAGCTGTTTTTT.

The J gene is TRBJ2-7, the V gene TRBV6-1; 13 nucleotides align to TRBD2. After removal of 3 bases from V and 3 bases from J, the junction contained 8 bases not matched to a gene. The CDR3 sequence is 17 residues long. Germline V gene lookup returns CDR1 MNHNS and CDR2 SASEGT. The CDR3 is CASSDGRTSGRIYEQYF. CDR3 sequence (DNA): TGTGCCAGCAGTGACGGTAGGACTAGCGGGAGAATCTACGAGCAGTACTTC.

The chain joins TRBV6-5 to TRBJ1-1, with D unclear. V lost 0 bases and J lost 4, with 6 bases in between. This CDR3 has 13 residues. Germline V gene lookup returns CDR1 MNHEY and CDR2 SVGAGI. The CDR3 bases are TGTGCCAGCAGTTACTCGAGAGGCACTGAAGCTTTCTTT. Translated: CASSYSRGTEAFF.

This clone was seen only a few times. The chain is built from TRBV19 and TRBJ2-7; TRBD2 might be the D (5 bases). Trimming cost V 6 bases and J 2 bases, with 11 bases left between them. Germline V gives CDR1 LNHDA, CDR2 SQIVND (reference sequence). CDR3 length equals 13 residues. The CDR3 loop is CASRPTGTYEQYF. The CDR3 coding sequence is TGTGCCAGTAGGCCCACCGGGACCTACGAGCAGTACTTC.

The chain combines TRBV29-1 with TRBJ2-6; D ambiguous. The germline gives CDR1 SQVTM, CDR2 ANQGSEA. Trimming shortened V by 4 bases and J by 0 bases, and 10 bases separated the two germline ends. This CDR3 contains 15 residues. The CDR3 spells CSVGIVFSGANVLTF. The DNA of the CDR3 is TGCAGCGTTGGAATTGTTTTCTCTGGGGCCAACGTCCTGACTTTC.